This T cell receptor beta chain was found in a study of OX40 agonist ivuxolimab in advanced cancers. Whole-study context: Every 2 weeks, ivuxolimab was infused into the patients intravenously at between 0.01 and 10 mg/kg.

V dropped 7 bases and J dropped 2; count of bases not matched to a gene: 2. The CDR3 is 14 residues long. Germline V lookup: CDR1 MNHEY, CDR2 SMNVEV (reference sequence). TCRdb's copy holds only in-frame clones and misses some; the assay was immunoSEQ multiplex PCR. Here the sample spans about 79,000 clones, approximately 91% being singletons. The starting material was CD4+ or CD8+ T cells sorted from blood, obtained in a trial of the OX40 agonist ivuxolimab. V and J are TRBV27 and TRBJ2-2; TRBD2 matches 9 bases. The sequence was collected from an adult with an advanced solid tumor such as melanoma, head and neck, liver or kidney cancer. The CDR3 spells CASKLAGNTGELFF. As DNA, the CDR3 is TGTGCCAGCAAACTAGCGGGTAACACCGGGGAGCTGTTTTTT.